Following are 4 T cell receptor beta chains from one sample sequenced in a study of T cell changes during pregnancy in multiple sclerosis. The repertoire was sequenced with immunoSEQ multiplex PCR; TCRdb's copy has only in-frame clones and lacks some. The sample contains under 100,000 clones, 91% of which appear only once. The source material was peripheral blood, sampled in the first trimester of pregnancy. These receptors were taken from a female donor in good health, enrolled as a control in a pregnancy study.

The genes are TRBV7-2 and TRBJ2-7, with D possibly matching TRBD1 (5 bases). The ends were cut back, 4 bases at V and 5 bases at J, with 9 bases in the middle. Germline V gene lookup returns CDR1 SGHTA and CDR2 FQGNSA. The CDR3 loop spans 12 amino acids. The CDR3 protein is CASSSGSHEQYF. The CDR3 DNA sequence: TGTGCCAGCAGCTCAGGGTCCCACGAGCAGTACTTC.

DNA of the CDR3: TGTGCCAGCAGCCAAGAATTCGGCCTAGCGGGGCTTGAGCAGTTCTTC. The encoded protein is CASSQEFGLAGLEQFF. The chain links TRBV14 to TRBJ2-1, with 9 bases lining up with TRBD2. This CDR3 has 16 amino acids. V dropped 0 bases and J dropped 9; count of bases not matched to a gene: 9. Germline values: CDR1 SGHDN, CDR2 FVKESK. Looking up the rest from reference TRBV14 and TRBJ2-1 gives the full variable domain: EAGVTQFPSHSVIEKGQTVTLRCDPISGHDNLYWYRRVMGKEIKFLLHFVKESKQDESGMPNNRFLAERTGGTYSTLKVQPAELEDSGVYFCASSQEFGLAGLEQFFGPGTRLTVL.

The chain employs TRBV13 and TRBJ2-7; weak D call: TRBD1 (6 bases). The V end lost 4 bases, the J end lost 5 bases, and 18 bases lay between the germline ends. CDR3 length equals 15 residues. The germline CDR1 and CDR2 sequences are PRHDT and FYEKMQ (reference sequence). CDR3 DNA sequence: TGTGCCAGCAGCTCCAAGGACAGTGTAGGAGACGAGCAGTACTTC. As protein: CASSSKDSVGDEQYF.

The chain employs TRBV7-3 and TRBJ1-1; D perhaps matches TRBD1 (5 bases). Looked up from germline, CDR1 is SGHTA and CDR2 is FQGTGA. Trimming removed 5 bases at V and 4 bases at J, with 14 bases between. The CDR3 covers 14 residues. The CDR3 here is CASSAQGVGTEAFF. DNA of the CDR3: TGTGCCAGCAGCGCGCAAGGGGTAGGCACTGAAGCTTTCTTT.